The present entry profiles one T cell receptor (beta chain) with its context. The antigen is not known. Repertoires were generated with immunoSEQ multiplex PCR, while TCRdb's copy carries only in-frame clones and drops some. This table holds some 130,000 clones, 88% found once. TCR sequencing covered a few patients who responded to pembrolizumab. The sample belongs to a study of PD-1 blockade in mismatch repair-deficient tumors. General observations from the study: After pembrolizumab, tumor-resident clones rose rapidly, then generally contracted before radiologic responses.

Germline CDR1 is MNHEY and CDR2 is SMNVEV (reference sequence). V was cut by 1 base and J by 2 bases, with 11 bases left in between. The CDR3 extends over 16 amino acids. The chain joins TRBV27 to TRBJ2-2; D is unresolved. The sequence was obtained from an adult with mismatch repair-deficient cancer. Sequenced material: peripheral blood, taken 70 to 73 weeks after starting pembrolizumab. The CDR3 region is CASSLFDELNTGELFF. The CDR3 DNA reads TGTGCCAGCAGTTTATTCGATGAACTAAACACCGGGGAGCTGTTTTTT.